What follows describes a single T cell receptor beta chain. The germline V gene encodes CDR1 LNHDA and CDR2 SQIVND (reference sequence). Trimming took 9 bases from V and 0 from J; bases not matched to a gene: 5. The CDR3 spans 14 residues. The data derive from a study of blood T cell repertoires in COVID-19. Clones were sequenced by immunoSEQ multiplex PCR, and TCRdb holds only the in-frame ones, with some missing. The table shows about 200,000 clones, with roughly 88% occurring only once. The chain uses TRBV19 and TRBJ2-3; 8 bases are a match to TRBD1. The clonotype originates from a man between 45 and 60 years old with COVID-19, enrolled during active disease. The sample consisted of peripheral blood. As DNA, the CDR3 is TGTGCCAGCCAGGGACAGGTTAGCACAGATACGCAGTATTTT. Its protein is CASQGQVSTDTQYF.